These T cell receptor beta chains were read from a single sample in a study of somatic mutations in cytotoxic T cells in rheumatoid arthritis. Repertoires were generated with immunoSEQ multiplex PCR, while TCRdb's copy carries only in-frame clones and drops some. The repertoire holds approximately 7,400 clones, with about 85% as singletons. Sequencing input: CD8+ T cells sorted from blood. These receptor sequences come from a man in his forties with rheumatoid arthritis. CDR3s include the opening cysteine and the closing phenylalanine or tryptophan. Each record gives: V gene, D gene, clone size, J gene, CDR3 protein, CDR3 DNA. The D gene is left open where the match is weak. For some rows the clone size is stated as once, few or many, or as a class when expanded; others skip it.

V gene: TRBV19
D gene: NA
clone size: NA
J gene: TRBJ1-5
CDR3 protein: CASQGILQPQHF
CDR3 DNA: TGTGCCTCCCAGGGGATACTTCAGCCCCAGCATTTT

V gene: TRBV14
D gene: TRBD1
clone size: NA
J gene: TRBJ1-2
CDR3 protein: CASSLGQNYGYTF
CDR3 DNA: TGTGCCAGCAGCCTGGGACAGAACTATGGCTACACCTTC

V gene: TRBV11-2
D gene: NA
clone size: NA
J gene: TRBJ2-7
CDR3 protein: CASSLGPQGYEQYF
CDR3 DNA: TGTGCCAGCAGTTTAGGACCGCAGGGCTACGAGCAGTACTTC

V gene: TRBV5-8
D gene: TRBD1
clone size: NA
J gene: TRBJ1-2
CDR3 protein: CASSSTKDRAGGYTF
CDR3 DNA: TGTGCCAGCAGCTCTACTAAAGACAGGGCGGGCGGCTACACCTTC

V gene: TRBV6-5
D gene: NA
clone size: NA
J gene: TRBJ2-7
CDR3 protein: CASSPYGGTEQYF
CDR3 DNA: TGTGCCAGCAGTCCATATGGGGGGACCGAGCAGTACTTC

V gene: TRBV18
D gene: TRBD1
clone size: NA
J gene: TRBJ1-2
CDR3 protein: CASSPPDRNYGYTF
CDR3 DNA: TGTGCCAGCTCACCACCGGACAGGAACTATGGCTACACCTTC

V gene: TRBV2
D gene: TRBD1
clone size: NA
J gene: TRBJ2-1
CDR3 protein: CASSYRDSYYNEQFF
CDR3 DNA: TGTGCCAGCAGTTACCGGGACAGCTACTACAATGAGCAGTTCTTC

V gene: TRBV19
D gene: NA
clone size: NA
J gene: TRBJ2-4
CDR3 protein: CASSNTSWSKNIQYF
CDR3 DNA: TGTGCCAGTAGTAACACTAGCTGGTCCAAAAACATTCAGTACTTC

V gene: TRBV7-8
D gene: TRBD2
clone size: NA
J gene: TRBJ2-3
CDR3 protein: CASSPRLAGSGDTQYF
CDR3 DNA: TGTGCCAGCAGCCCCCGACTAGCGGGCTCAGGAGATACGCAGTATTTT

V gene: TRBV10-2
D gene: TRBD1
clone size: NA
J gene: TRBJ2-1
CDR3 protein: CASSGTGTYNEQFF
CDR3 DNA: TGCGCCAGCAGTGGGACAGGTACCTACAATGAGCAGTTCTTC

V gene: TRBV9
D gene: TRBD2
clone size: NA
J gene: TRBJ2-3
CDR3 protein: CASSVGAGAFTDTQYF
CDR3 DNA: TGTGCCAGCAGCGTAGGAGCGGGGGCGTTCACAGATACGCAGTATTTT

V gene: TRBV12-2
D gene: NA
clone size: NA
J gene: TRBJ2-7
CDR3 protein: CASRLDSYEQYF
CDR3 DNA: TGTGCAAGTCGCTTAGACTCCTACGAGCAGTACTTC

V gene: TRBV5-1
D gene: TRBD1
clone size: NA
J gene: TRBJ1-2
CDR3 protein: CASSQTGARGYTF
CDR3 DNA: TGCGCCAGCAGCCAAACAGGGGCAAGAGGCTACACCTTC

V gene: TRBV19
D gene: TRBD2
clone size: NA
J gene: TRBJ2-3
CDR3 protein: CASSSGADTQYF
CDR3 DNA: TGTGCCAGTTCTAGCGGGGCGGATACGCAGTATTTT

V gene: TRBV27
D gene: NA
clone size: once
J gene: TRBJ2-2
CDR3 protein: CASSLWGGANTGELFF
CDR3 DNA: TGTGCCAGCAGTTTATGGGGGGGCGCGAACACCGGGGAGCTGTTTTTT

V gene: TRBV6-1
D gene: NA
clone size: NA
J gene: TRBJ1-2
CDR3 protein: CASSEARGARAHGYTF
CDR3 DNA: TGTGCCAGCAGTGAAGCTCGAGGAGCACGAGCACATGGCTACACCTTC

V gene: TRBV11-3
D gene: NA
clone size: NA
J gene: TRBJ2-2
CDR3 protein: CASSLARSGELFF
CDR3 DNA: TGTGCCAGCAGCTTAGCCAGGTCCGGGGAGCTGTTTTTT

V gene: TRBV12-2
D gene: NA
clone size: once
J gene: TRBJ2-7
CDR3 protein: CASRLGGKGTNEQYF
CDR3 DNA: TGTGCAAGTCGCCTGGGGGGAAAGGGGACGAACGAGCAGTACTTC

V gene: TRBV10-1
D gene: NA
clone size: NA
J gene: TRBJ2-5
CDR3 protein: CASSELSGEETQYF
CDR3 DNA: TGCGCCAGCAGTGAGTTGTCGGGGGAAGAGACCCAGTACTTC

V gene: TRBV28
D gene: TRBD1
clone size: NA
J gene: TRBJ1-2
CDR3 protein: CASRWTGRNYGYTF
CDR3 DNA: TGTGCCAGCAGATGGACAGGGCGTAACTATGGCTACACCTTC